This TCR beta chain appears in the sequencing data of a study of CD8 T cells in Susac syndrome. Study overall: When their blood was taken, the Susac syndrome patients had either not yet had any therapy, were taking corticosteroids, or were taking intravenous immunoglobulin alone.

RNA in amounts of roughly 0.45 to 1 ug was reverse transcribed with random hexamers. TCRdb reanalysed the immunoSEQ multiplex PCR reads using MiXCR and keeps one entry per CDR3 protein. The sample yields 200,000 to 300,000 distinct CDR3 sequences, 96% seen once. TEMRA cells were FACS-enriched, with CD8+ and CD4+ T cells isolated negatively. A single count supports this clonotype. The sequenced sample was CD4+ T cells from PBMCs. The receptor comes from a human donor with Susac syndrome.

The CDR3 nucleotides read TGCGCCAGCAGCCAAGATCGGGCGGGACGAGAGACCCAGTACTTC. Amino acid sequence: CASSQDRAGRETQYF. The rearrangement joins TRBV4-1 to TRBJ2-5, with a weak D call TRBD2 (6 bases). The V gene lost 0 bases and the J gene lost 4 bases, with 12 bases spanning the gap. Germline assignment: CDR1 MGHRA and CDR2 YSYEKL. The CDR3 length is 15 residues.